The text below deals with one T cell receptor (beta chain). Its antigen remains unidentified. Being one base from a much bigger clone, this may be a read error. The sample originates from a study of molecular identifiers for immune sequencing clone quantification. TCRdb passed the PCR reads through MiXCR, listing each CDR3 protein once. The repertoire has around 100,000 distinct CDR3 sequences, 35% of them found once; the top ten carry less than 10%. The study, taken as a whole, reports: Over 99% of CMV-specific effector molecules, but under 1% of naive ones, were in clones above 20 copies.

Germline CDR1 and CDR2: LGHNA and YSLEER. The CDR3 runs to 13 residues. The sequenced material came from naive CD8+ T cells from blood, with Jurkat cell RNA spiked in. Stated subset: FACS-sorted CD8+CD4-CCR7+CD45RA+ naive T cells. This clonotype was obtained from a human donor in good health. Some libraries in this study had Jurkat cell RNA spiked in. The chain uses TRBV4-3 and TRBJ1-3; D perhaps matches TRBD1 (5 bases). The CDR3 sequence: CASSQGGANTINF. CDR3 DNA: TGCGCCAGCAGCCAAGGAGGGGCGAACACCATAAATTTT.